The entry below describes one TCR beta chain. Its antigen remains unidentified. The data were produced by immunoSEQ multiplex PCR, yet TCRdb's version contains in-frame clones alone and is incomplete. The table has 1.5 million to 1.9 million clones, around 98% seen once. Investigators divided CD4+ cells into CD45RA+ naive and CD45RA-negative memory subsets. Trimming cost V 0 bases and J 0 bases, with 9 bases left between them. Germline CDR1 SGHKS, CDR2 YYEKEE (reference sequence). The CDR3 is made up of 15 amino acids. The data derive from a study of shared clonotypes between healthy human individuals. Across the study: Sampling drew on donors who were a couple of women and three men aged 18 to 49. Study-level findings and limits: A handful of donors held approximately 4.6% of naive CD4 clonotypes in common. Blood alone was sampled, and tissue repertoires likely differ.

The rearrangement uses TRBV5-5 and TRBJ1-2; no clear D gene. This TCR was sampled from a man aged 25-45 years in good health. The sample consisted of naive CD4+ T cells sorted from blood. Subset meaning: CD45RA+ positively selected. CDR3 loop: CASSLVDSANYGYTF. In DNA form, the CDR3 reads TGTGCCAGCAGCTTGGTGGATTCAGCTAACTATGGCTACACCTTC.